Included here is one T cell receptor beta chain sequence, with context. Looked up from germline, CDR1 is SGHRS and CDR2 is YFSETQ. The CDR3 covers 14 residues. V shed 9 bases and J shed 4 bases, with 19 bases lying between them. The record originates from a study of identical twins. TCRdb re-called the 5' RACE reads with MiXCR, one entry per CDR3 protein. Altogether 500,000 or so distinct CDR3 sequences are present, less than 25% being singletons, with the ten largest covering around 0.91%. These sequences were also reported in another study, on T cells expressing NK-cell markers. That work contributes: The study drew TCR beta repertoires from sorted CD3+CD56+NKG2C+, CD3+CD56+NKG2C- and CD3+CD56-NKG2C+ T cells. One of eight sequenced donors was HCMV-seronegative; the other seven were seropositive. Within several experiments, an anti-gamma-delta TCR antibody kept the sorting limited to alpha-beta TCR T cells. A few donors' CD3+CD56-NKG2C+ cells were dominated by the same clonotypes.

The rearrangement joins TRBV5-1 to TRBJ1-2; D is undetermined. The specimen was CD4+ T cells sorted from blood. The TCR originated in a woman aged 18-29 years in good health. CDR3 DNA: TGCGCCACTCGTCGGGAGCAGACTGTCTATGGCTACACCTTC. This encodes CATRREQTVYGYTF.